This is a list of T cell receptor beta chains from one sample in a study of esophageal squamous cell carcinoma under preoperative chemotherapy. TCRdb redid the calling of the PCR reads with MiXCR, one entry per CDR3 protein. The sample yields 1,200 or so distinct CDR3 sequences, about 29% seen once. The material was obtained from a patient given preoperative chemotherapy. All receptors derive from a human donor with esophageal squamous cell carcinoma. The donor label of this sample is uncertain. Both conserved end residues are part of each CDR3. Fields, in order: V gene, J gene, clone size, CDR3 length, D gene, CDR3 protein, CDR3 DNA. A D gene is named only where the DNA matches it firmly. Size values are once, few and many counts, or a class for expanded clones, and some rows have none.

V: TRBV5-8; J: TRBJ1-1; size: -; length: 12; D: -; CDR3: CASSLGKTEAFF; DNA: TGTGCCAGCAGCTTGGGAAAGACTGAAGCTTTCTTT
V: TRBV6-1; J: TRBJ2-1; size: -; length: 13; D: -; CDR3: CASDGVYGYEQFF; DNA: TGTGCCAGCGATGGGGTGTATGGCTACGAACAGTTCTTC
V: TRBV25-1; J: TRBJ2-3; size: medium-sized; length: 16; D: -; CDR3: CASSEVRGRSTDTQYF; DNA: TGTGCCAGCAGTGAAGTCCGTGGACGCTCGACAGATACGCAGTATTTT
V: TRBV7-2; J: TRBJ2-1; size: few; length: 16; D: TRBD2; CDR3: CASRISGRNRGNEQFF; DNA: TGTGCCAGCAGGATTAGCGGGAGGAACCGGGGGAATGAGCAGTTCTTC
V: TRBV10-1; J: TRBJ2-3; size: -; length: 14; D: -; CDR3: CASSDRDSTDTQYF; DNA: TGCGCCAGCAGTGACCGGGACAGCACAGATACGCAGTATTTT
V: TRBV6-1; J: TRBJ2-5; size: large; length: 17; D: TRBD2; CDR3: CASSENISPGLEETQYF; DNA: TGTGCCAGCAGTGAAAATATTTCCCCGGGACTAGAAGAGACCCAGTACTTC
V: TRBV27; J: TRBJ2-1; size: once; length: 13; D: -; CDR3: CASSLAGQRMPCF; DNA: TGTGCCAGCAGTTTGGCGGGACAGCGCATGCCGTGCTTC
V: TRBV6-1; J: TRBJ1-5; size: medium-sized; length: 13; D: -; CDR3: CASSRTSNQPQHF; DNA: TGTGCCAGCAGCAGGACAAGCAATCAGCCCCAGCATTTT
V: TRBV6-1; J: TRBJ1-2; size: medium-sized; length: 13; D: -; CDR3: CASSDTRRYGYTF; DNA: TGTGCCAGCAGTGATACAAGGCGGTATGGCTACACCTTC
V: TRBV27; J: TRBJ2-6; size: large; length: 15; D: -; CDR3: CASMVLGTGANVLTF; DNA: TGTGCCAGCATGGTTTTAGGAACGGGGGCCAACGTCCTGACTTTC
V: TRBV6-5; J: TRBJ2-7; size: medium-sized; length: 13; D: -; CDR3: CASSYADSNEQYF; DNA: TGTGCCAGCAGTTATGCTGATTCCAACGAGCAGTACTTC
V: TRBV6-1; J: TRBJ1-6; size: few; length: 13; D: -; CDR3: CASQARANSPLHF; DNA: TGTGCCAGCCAGGCCCGGGCGAATTCACCCCTCCACTTT
V: TRBV7-2; J: TRBJ2-3; size: medium-sized; length: 16; D: -; CDR3: CASSLLGGVGTDTQYF; DNA: TGTGCCAGCAGCTTATTGGGCGGGGTTGGCACAGATACGCAGTATTTT
V: TRBV6-1; J: TRBJ2-3; size: once; length: 16; D: TRBD2; CDR3: CASGPPEREGVDAEYF; DNA: TGTGCCAGCGGGCCTCCGGAGCGGGAGGGGGTAGATGCGGAGTATTTT
V: TRBV7-3; J: TRBJ2-1; size: medium-sized; length: 15; D: -; CDR3: CASSLDETSYNEQFF; DNA: TGTGCCAGCAGCTTGGATGAGACCTCCTACAATGAGCAGTTCTTC
V: TRBV27; J: TRBJ2-6; size: medium-sized; length: 15; D: -; CDR3: CASSWTDAGANVLTF; DNA: TGTGCCAGCAGTTGGACAGACGCAGGGGCCAACGTCCTGACTTTC
V: TRBV6-1; J: TRBJ2-7; size: medium-sized; length: 16; D: -; CDR3: CASRQLGEVALDEQYF; DNA: TGTGCCAGCAGGCAGTTGGGGGAGGTTGCCTTGGATGAGCAGTACTTC
V: TRBV7-6; J: TRBJ2-1; size: -; length: 16; D: TRBD2; CDR3: CASSVLAGGAYNEQFF; DNA: TGTGCCAGCAGCGTCCTAGCGGGAGGAGCCTACAATGAGCAGTTCTTC
V: TRBV6-1; J: TRBJ2-1; size: large; length: 15; D: TRBD2; CDR3: CASSKSGSSYNEQFF; DNA: TGTGCCAGCAGTAAGAGCGGGAGCTCCTACAATGAGCAGTTCTTC
V: TRBV4-1; J: TRBJ2-1; size: large; length: 13; D: -; CDR3: CASSHDYNNEQFF; DNA: TGCGCCAGCAGCCACGACTATAACAATGAGCAGTTCTTC
V: TRBV7-8; J: TRBJ1-1; size: -; length: 16; D: TRBD1; CDR3: CASSLAADRGLFEAFF; DNA: TGTGCCAGCAGCTTAGCTGCGGACAGGGGGCTATTTGAAGCTTTCTTT
V: TRBV7-2; J: TRBJ2-4; size: medium-sized; length: 13; D: -; CDR3: CASSPRNSDIQYF; DNA: TGTGCCAGCAGCCCCCGGAACTCGGACATTCAGTACTTC
V: TRBV6-4; J: TRBJ2-2; size: medium-sized; length: 16; D: -; CDR3: CASSPSNREGTGELFF; DNA: TGTGCCAGCAGTCCCTCTAACAGGGAGGGCACCGGGGAGCTGTTTTTT
V: TRBV10-3; J: TRBJ2-4; size: -; length: 15; D: TRBD2; CDR3: CATLRLAGDKDIQYF; DNA: TGTGCCACCTTAAGACTAGCGGGAGACAAAGACATTCAGTACTTC
V: TRBV25-1; J: TRBJ2-7; size: few; length: 17; D: TRBD2; CDR3: CASSPTGGPSSSYEQYF; DNA: TGTGCCAGCAGTCCCACGGGGGGGCCTTCGAGCTCCTACGAGCAGTACTTC
V: TRBV6-4; J: TRBJ2-1; size: medium-sized; length: 13; D: -; CDR3: CASSVGRDNEQFF; DNA: TGTGCCAGCAGTGTGGGGCGGGACAATGAGCAGTTCTTC
V: TRBV5-5; J: TRBJ2-1; size: few; length: 16; D: TRBD1; CDR3: CASSWVGTGRQETQFF; DNA: TGTGCCAGCAGCTGGGTAGGGACAGGGCGACAAGAGACCCAGTTCTTC
V: TRBV6-1; J: TRBJ2-7; size: medium-sized; length: 15; D: TRBD1; CDR3: CASSELPDRGYEQYF; DNA: TGTGCCAGCAGTGAACTCCCCGACAGGGGGTACGAGCAGTACTTC
V: TRBV6-1; J: TRBJ1-6; size: -; length: 13; D: TRBD1; CDR3: CASRRQGSSPLHF; DNA: TGTGCCAGCAGGAGACAGGGAAGTTCACCCCTCCACTTT
V: TRBV7-2; J: TRBJ2-4; size: -; length: 14; D: TRBD1; CDR3: CASSPRTGGNIQYF; DNA: TGTGCCAGCAGCCCACGGACAGGTGGTAACATTCAGTACTTC
V: TRBV10-1; J: TRBJ2-1; size: -; length: 12; D: -; CDR3: CASSPGRRQEFF; DNA: TGCGCCAGCTCACCTGGGAGGAGACAGGAGTTCTTC
V: TRBV6-4; J: TRBJ2-3; size: medium-sized; length: 13; D: -; CDR3: CASSDRPLNTQYF; DNA: TGTGCCAGCAGTGACCGGCCGCTAAATACGCAGTATTTT
V: TRBV7-2; J: TRBJ2-7; size: medium-sized; length: 16; D: TRBD2; CDR3: CASSTTSGSYGYEQYF; DNA: TGTGCCAGCAGCACCACTAGCGGCTCTTATGGCTACGAGCAGTACTTC
V: TRBV6-2/TRBV6-3; J: TRBJ2-3; size: -; length: 16; D: -; CDR3: CASSFPQGGGTDTQYF; DNA: TGTGCCAGCAGTTTCCCCCAGGGAGGGGGGACAGATACGCAGTATTTT
V: TRBV6-1; J: TRBJ2-3; size: medium-sized; length: 15; D: -; CDR3: CASGRGNRNTDTQYF; DNA: TGTGCCAGCGGCCGAGGGAACAGGAACACAGATACGCAGTATTTT
V: TRBV6-1; J: TRBJ1-1; size: -; length: 14; D: -; CDR3: CASTSGGGNTEAFF; DNA: TGTGCCAGCACCTCCGGTGGCGGGAACACTGAAGCTTTCTTT
V: TRBV12-3/TRBV12-4; J: TRBJ2-1; size: large; length: 14; D: -; CDR3: CASSFSSGKNEQFF; DNA: TGTGCCAGCAGTTTTAGTTCAGGGAAGAATGAGCAGTTCTTC
V: TRBV6-2/TRBV6-3; J: TRBJ1-2; size: -; length: 14; D: -; CDR3: CASRWPGASPGYTF; DNA: TGTGCCAGCAGATGGCCAGGGGCCAGCCCGGGCTACACCTTC
V: TRBV27; J: TRBJ2-1; size: few; length: 16; D: -; CDR3: CASRKAGGAGRNEQFF; DNA: TGTGCCAGCAGGAAGGCCGGCGGGGCGGGACGCAATGAGCAGTTCTTC
V: TRBV4-1; J: TRBJ2-3; size: medium-sized; length: 13; D: TRBD1; CDR3: CASSPGQADTQYF; DNA: TGCGCCAGCAGCCCCGGACAGGCCGATACGCAGTATTTT
V: TRBV7-2; J: TRBJ2-2; size: medium-sized; length: 17; D: -; CDR3: CASSLIRTGTNTGELFF; DNA: TGTGCCAGCAGCTTAATACGTACAGGGACTAACACCGGGGAGCTGTTTTTT
V: TRBV27; J: TRBJ1-1; size: large; length: 17; D: -; CDR3: CASSPPRGSLYSTEAFF; DNA: TGTGCCAGCAGTCCCCCCCGGGGGAGCCTTTACAGCACTGAAGCTTTCTTT
V: TRBV7-6; J: TRBJ2-1; size: medium-sized; length: 17; D: TRBD1; CDR3: CASSLAAIRGLYNEQFF; DNA: TGTGCCAGCAGCTTAGCTGCTATCAGGGGGCTATACAATGAGCAGTTCTTC
V: TRBV6-1; J: TRBJ1-6; size: medium-sized; length: 13; D: -; CDR3: CATTTDYNSPLHF; DNA: TGTGCCACCACGACGGACTATAATTCACCCCTCCACTTT
V: TRBV6-1; J: TRBJ1-6; size: -; length: 15; D: -; CDR3: CASSMDGGYNSPLHF; DNA: TGTGCCAGCAGTATGGACGGCGGTTATAATTCACCCCTCCACTTT
V: TRBV27; J: TRBJ2-3; size: medium-sized; length: 13; D: -; CDR3: CASKGGASDTQYF; DNA: TGTGCCAGCAAAGGAGGGGCCTCAGATACGCAGTATTTT
V: TRBV19; J: TRBJ2-6; size: -; length: 16; D: -; CDR3: CASSPDRSSGANVLTF; DNA: TGTGCCAGTAGTCCGGACCGCAGCTCTGGGGCCAACGTCCTGACTTTC
V: TRBV6-5; J: TRBJ2-2; size: medium-sized; length: 18; D: TRBD2; CDR3: CASSYSKYPSGNTGELFF; DNA: TGTGCCAGCAGTTACTCGAAGTACCCTAGCGGGAACACCGGGGAGCTGTTTTTT
V: TRBV7-2; J: TRBJ2-7; size: large; length: 14; D: -; CDR3: CASSLDPSADEQYF; DNA: TGTGCCAGCAGCTTAGATCCCTCGGCCGACGAGCAGTACTTC
V: TRBV4-3; J: TRBJ2-3; size: few; length: 17; D: -; CDR3: CASSQFGDKGYTDTQYF; DNA: TGCGCCAGCAGCCAATTTGGGGACAAGGGTTACACAGATACGCAGTATTTT
V: TRBV5-1; J: TRBJ2-3; size: -; length: 15; D: -; CDR3: CASSLGPPPLDTQYF; DNA: TGCGCCAGCAGCTTGGGTCCGCCTCCCCTAGATACGCAGTATTTT
V: TRBV25-1; J: TRBJ2-7; size: medium-sized; length: 13; D: -; CDR3: CASRRGSSYEQYF; DNA: TGTGCCAGCAGAAGGGGGAGCTCCTACGAGCAGTACTTC
V: TRBV6-1; J: TRBJ1-3; size: medium-sized; length: 15; D: -; CDR3: CASSEEGLSGNTIYF; DNA: TGTGCCAGCAGTGAAGAGGGCCTCTCTGGAAACACCATATATTTT
V: TRBV6-1; J: TRBJ1-3; size: medium-sized; length: 15; D: -; CDR3: CASRRTSSSGNTIYF; DNA: TGTGCCAGCAGGCGGACCTCTAGCTCTGGAAACACCATATATTTT
V: TRBV10-1; J: TRBJ2-3; size: -; length: 15; D: TRBD2; CDR3: CACSDTSDPTDTQYF; DNA: TGCGCCTGCAGCGACACTAGCGACCCCACAGATACGCAGTATTTT